A single sample is the source of the 28 T cell receptor beta chains below, sequenced in a study of cytomegalovirus exposure and HLA in healthy donors. Only in-frame clones appear in the TCRdb table, and some are missing; sequencing was by immunoSEQ multiplex PCR. The table lists 150,000 to 200,000 clones, more than 75% of them singletons. The sample consisted of PBMCs. These receptors originate from a woman under 30 in good health and CMV-seronegative.

V usage is TRBV6-5 and J usage is TRBJ2-7; 8 nucleotides agree with TRBD1. Germline V gene data show CDR1 as MNHEY and CDR2 as SVGAGI. Trimming took 2 bases from V and 2 from J; bases not matched to a gene: 5. CDR3 length equals 15 residues. As DNA, the CDR3 is TGTGCCAGCAGTTACGGACAGGGCCAAACCTACGAGCAGTACTTC. Translating gives CASSYGQGQTYEQYF.

This clone was counted a few times. This chain links TRBV6-4 with TRBJ2-3; D is undetermined. Germline V lookup: CDR1 MRHNA, CDR2 SNTAGT. CDR3 size: 15 residues. Between the trimmed V and J ends, which lost 6 bases and 0 bases, there was a span of 13 bases. The CDR3 DNA reads TGTGCCAGCAGCCCCCTCCCCGGGAGCACAGATACGCAGTATTTT. Translation: CASSPLPGSTDTQYF.

The chain has TRBV2 and TRBJ2-2; 8 nucleotides align to TRBD2. The junction had 17 bases not matched to a gene; V was cut back by 8 bases and J by 0 bases. This CDR3 spans 19 amino acids. Germline V lookup: CDR1 SNHLY, CDR2 FYNNEI. CDR3 nucleotides: TGTGCCAGCTCCCACCCAGCGGGAGTTGCCCGAGCGAACACCGGGGAGCTGTTTTTT. This sequence encodes CASSHPAGVARANTGELFF.

The CDR3 region has the DNA TGCGCCAGCAGCAACCCTCGGACGGGGTATCACTACGAGCAGTACTTC. Its translation is CASSNPRTGYHYEQYF. J is TRBJ2-7 and V is TRBV5-1; D is possibly TRBD2 (5 bases). This CDR3 has 16 amino acids. Trimming pared 4 bases from V and 3 bases from J, leaving 20 bases between. The germline gives CDR1 SGHRS, CDR2 YFSETQ.

This clone is judged medium-sized. The chain joins TRBV7-9 to TRBJ2-1, with 9 bases lining up with TRBD2. This CDR3 contains 15 residues. Germline CDR1 and CDR2: SEHNR and FQNEAQ (reference sequence). V lost 6 bases to trimming and J lost 4 bases; unmatched junction nucleotides: 7. The CDR3 DNA reads TGTGCCAGCAGGCTGATAGCGGGGGAGTACAATGAGCAGTTCTTC. This codes for CASRLIAGEYNEQFF.

About this clone itself: Other nucleotide sequences in the sample specify the same CDR3. The J gene is TRBJ2-7, the V gene TRBV5-1; D perhaps matches TRBD1 (6 bases). Trimming shortened V by 0 bases and J by 3 bases, and 10 bases separated the two germline ends. The length of the CDR3 is 14 residues. Germline V gene sequence: CDR1 SGHRS, CDR2 YFSETQ. In DNA, the CDR3 is TGCGCCAGCAGCTTGGGCCAGGGGCTCTACGAGCAGTACTTC. Its protein is CASSLGQGLYEQYF.

A single count supports this clone. The chain links TRBV5-5 to TRBJ1-5; 7 bases match TRBD1. CDR3 length: 15 amino acids. Germline-derived CDR1 and CDR2 are SGHKS and YYEKEE (reference sequence). The ends lost 4 bases at V and 4 bases at J; junction bases unmatched: 8. This CDR3 reads CASSPRTGGNQPQHF. CDR3 nucleotides: TGTGCCAGCAGCCCTAGGACAGGCGGAAATCAGCCCCAGCATTTT.

The rearrangement uses TRBV5-1 and TRBJ2-7; 11 nucleotides align to TRBD1. Per germline, CDR1 SGHRS and CDR2 YFSETQ. Germline trimming cut 2 bases from V and 3 bases from J; bases unmatched to any gene: 7. CDR3 length: 16 amino acids. The CDR3 loop reads CASSFRDRGINYEQYF. As DNA, the CDR3 is TGCGCCAGCAGCTTCCGGGACAGGGGGATTAACTACGAGCAGTACTTC.

The chain couples TRBV7-9 to TRBJ2-3; TRBD2 aligns across 8 bases. The junction had 4 bases not matched to a gene; V was cut back by 4 bases and J by 4 bases. Germline V gene data show CDR1 as SEHNR and CDR2 as FQNEAQ (reference sequence). The CDR3 runs to 14 residues. The CDR3 DNA reads as TGTGCCAGCAGCTCGGGGGGGAAGCCAGATACGCAGTATTTT. Translation: CASSSGGKPDTQYF.

The gene calls are TRBV5-1 and TRBJ2-7; TRBD1 agrees at 8 bases. Germline loops: CDR1 SGHRS, CDR2 YFSETQ. The CDR3 covers 17 residues. Losses at the gene ends were 2 bases for V and 3 bases for J; bases not matched to a gene: 13. CDR3 sequence (DNA): TGCGCCAGCAGCTTTTCCGTTAGCCGGGACAGGTTCTACGAGCAGTACTTC. Its translation: CASSFSVSRDRFYEQYF.

The chain employs TRBV19 and TRBJ1-1, with D unresolved. The V end lost 4 bases, the J end lost 2 bases, and 8 bases lay between the germline ends. This CDR3 spans 13 amino acids. CDR1 and CDR2 from the germline V gene are LNHDA and SQIVND (reference sequence). This chain's CDR3 is CASSRQGNTEAFF. The CDR3 DNA reads TGTGCCAGTAGTAGACAAGGAAACACTGAAGCTTTCTTT.

The chain employs TRBV6-5 and TRBJ1-5; no firm D call. Trimming took off 0 bases at V and 5 bases at J, with 5 bases between the two ends. The CDR3 totals 13 residues. Germline loops: CDR1 MNHEY, CDR2 SVGAGI. CDR3 in DNA: TGTGCCAGCAGTTACTCCCGAGATCAGCCCCAGCATTTT. It specifies CASSYSRDQPQHF.

The rearrangement links TRBV6-5 to TRBJ1-4; possible D gene TRBD1, 6 bases. Germline-derived CDR1 and CDR2 are MNHEY and SVGAGI. The CDR3 loop spans 13 amino acids. The V end lost 6 bases, the J end lost 7 bases, and 12 bases lay between the germline ends. CDR3 coding DNA: TGTGCCAGCAGCAGGGGAGTAGGTGAAAAACTGTTTTTT. Translating it yields CASSRGVGEKLFF.

The chain carries TRBV19 and TRBJ1-6, with TRBD1 as a possible D gene (6 bases). Germline CDR1 LNHDA, CDR2 SQIVND (reference sequence). The germline V and J ends were trimmed by 3 bases and 1 base, with 16 bases remaining between them. CDR3 length equals 18 residues. The DNA of the CDR3 is TGTGCCAGTAGTATGGGCTCGGCAGGGGTGTCCTATAATTCACCCCTCCACTTT. This gives the protein CASSMGSAGVSYNSPLHF.

The chain links TRBV9 to TRBJ2-7; D possibly corresponds to TRBD2 (6 bases). This CDR3 spans 12 amino acids. The V gene lost 4 bases and the J gene lost 6 bases, with 11 bases spanning the gap. Looked up from germline, CDR1 is SGDLS and CDR2 is YYNGEE. CDR3 in amino acids: CASSFSGVEQYF. The CDR3, as DNA: TGTGCCAGCAGCTTCTCGGGGGTCGAGCAGTACTTC.

This sequence joins TRBV5-1 and TRBJ2-2; TRBD1 aligns across 10 bases. CDR1 SGHRS and CDR2 YFSETQ come from the germline V gene. This CDR3 contains 17 residues. Trimming cost V 4 bases and J 6 bases; bases outside gene matches: 12. The CDR3 region is CASSTRLTGGVSGELFF. CDR3 nucleotides: TGCGCCAGCAGCACTAGACTGACAGGGGGCGTTTCCGGGGAGCTGTTTTTT.

J is TRBJ2-1 and V is TRBV12-5, with D maybe TRBD2 (5 bases). This CDR3 region has 15 residues. V dropped 1 base and J dropped 3 bases, with 10 bases sitting between them. Germline V lookup: CDR1 LGHNT, CDR2 FRNRAP. The CDR3 coding sequence is TGTGCTAGTGGTTTGGGGGAGCGGCTCTACAATGAGCAGTTCTTC. This sequence encodes CASGLGERLYNEQFF.

The rearrangement uses TRBV2 and TRBJ1-3; no firm D call. The ends were cut back, 3 bases at V and 0 bases at J, with 12 bases in the middle. The CDR3 contains 16 residues. Looked up from germline, CDR1 is SNHLY and CDR2 is FYNNEI. Here the CDR3 DNA reads TGTGCCAGCAGTGAGTCCTTTTGGAGCTCTGGAAACACCATATATTTT. Translated: CASSESFWSSGNTIYF. The whole variable domain, remainder taken from reference TRBV2 and TRBJ1-3, is EPEVTQTPSHQVTQMGQEVILRCVPISNHLYFYWYRQILGQKVEFLVSFYNNEISEKSEIFDDQFSVERPDGSNFTLKIRSTKLEDSAMYFCASSESFWSSGNTIYFGEGSWLTVV.

The J gene is TRBJ2-7, the V gene TRBV5-1; TRBD1 agrees at 12 bases. CDR1 SGHRS and CDR2 YFSETQ come from the germline V gene. The CDR3 consists of 15 residues. Trimming took 1 base from V and 5 from J; bases not matched to a gene: 4. The DNA for the CDR3 is TGCGCCAGCAGCTTGCCGGGACAGGGGGCGCACGAGCAGTACTTC. Translated: CASSLPGQGAHEQYF.

The J gene is TRBJ2-7, the V gene TRBV23-1; D is perhaps TRBD1 (6 bases). TRBV23-1 is an ORF; its function is uncertain. The CDR3 sequence is 16 residues long. The V and J ends lost 6 bases and 6 bases respectively, with 24 bases between them. The CDR3 DNA reads TGCGCCAGCAGCCCCTACGAGGGGGAGTTTATTGCCGAGCAGTACTTC. This translates into CASSPYEGEFIAEQYF.

CDR3 residues: CASSLVPYQASYEQYF. CDR3 DNA sequence: TGCGCCAGCAGCTTGGTGCCTTACCAGGCAAGCTACGAGCAGTACTTC. The chain recombines TRBV5-1 with TRBJ2-7; D remains ambiguous. CDR1 and CDR2 from the germline V gene are SGHRS and YFSETQ. V was pared by 0 bases and J by 3 bases, with 16 bases between. The length of the CDR3 is 16 residues.

This chain uses TRBV1 with TRBJ2-3; TRBD2, the D gene given by the table, was not confirmed from the DNA. TRBV1 is a known pseudogene. This CDR3 has 17 residues. The DNA for the CDR3 is TGCACCAGCAGCCAAGATAAGGCGGGGACTAGCACAGATACGCAGTATTTT. Protein: CTSSQDKAGTSTDTQYF.

This clone was seen only a few times. The chain carries TRBV5-1 and TRBJ1-2; unclear D gene. The length of the CDR3 is 11 residues. V lost 4 bases and J lost 5, with 6 bases in between. Germline V gene lookup returns CDR1 SGHRS and CDR2 YFSETQ. CDR3 DNA: TGCGCCAGCAGCGAGAATTATGGCTACACCTTC. As protein: CASSENYGYTF.

A note on this clone: The junction shows a germline mismatch at one end, possibly a read error. This rearrangement joins TRBV6-5 to TRBJ2-7; TRBD1 is a possible D gene (6 bases). Per germline, CDR1 MNHEY and CDR2 SVGAGI. The CDR3 consists of 15 residues. CDR3: CASSYISFGGYEQYF. Here the CDR3 DNA reads TGTGCCAGCAGTTACATATCGTTTGGGGGCTACGAGCAGTATTTC.

V and J are TRBV5-4 and TRBJ2-1; 7 nucleotides agree with TRBD1. CDR3 length: 15 amino acids. Germline CDR1 and CDR2: SGHNT and YYREEE (reference sequence). J gave up 12 bases and V 5 bases, and 17 bases lay outside the gene matches. The DNA of the CDR3 is TGTGCCAGCAGGCAGACAGGGCCAGGAGTGGTGGTGCAGTTCTTC. Translated: CASRQTGPGVVVQFF.

This chain connects TRBV7-6 to TRBJ2-7, with no clear D. Germline loops: CDR1 SGHVS, CDR2 FNYEAQ. The CDR3 totals 15 residues. The V end was cut by 4 bases, the J end by 5 bases, with 18 bases between. The CDR3 is CASSSKDQVVHEQYF. The CDR3 DNA follows: TGTGCCAGCAGCTCGAAAGACCAGGTAGTTCACGAGCAGTACTTC.

This chain links TRBV4-1 with TRBJ2-1, with 10 bases lining up with TRBD2. With V trimmed by 2 bases and J by 8 bases, 9 bases remained unmatched. The CDR3 covers 16 residues. CDR1 is MGHRA, CDR2 YSYEKL, per germline. CDR3 protein: CASSQRERGGLDEQFF. Here the CDR3 DNA reads TGCGCCAGCAGCCAAAGGGAGCGGGGGGGCCTGGATGAGCAGTTCTTC.

This chain uses TRBV27 with TRBJ1-5; D is perhaps TRBD1 (5 bases). The CDR3 has 13 amino acids. Germline assignment: CDR1 MNHEY and CDR2 SMNVEV (reference sequence). The V end was cut by 6 bases, the J end by 8 bases, with 14 bases between. CDR3 sequence (DNA): TGTGCCAGCAGACGACAGTCCGAAAAGCCCCAGCATTTT. Its protein is CASRRQSEKPQHF.